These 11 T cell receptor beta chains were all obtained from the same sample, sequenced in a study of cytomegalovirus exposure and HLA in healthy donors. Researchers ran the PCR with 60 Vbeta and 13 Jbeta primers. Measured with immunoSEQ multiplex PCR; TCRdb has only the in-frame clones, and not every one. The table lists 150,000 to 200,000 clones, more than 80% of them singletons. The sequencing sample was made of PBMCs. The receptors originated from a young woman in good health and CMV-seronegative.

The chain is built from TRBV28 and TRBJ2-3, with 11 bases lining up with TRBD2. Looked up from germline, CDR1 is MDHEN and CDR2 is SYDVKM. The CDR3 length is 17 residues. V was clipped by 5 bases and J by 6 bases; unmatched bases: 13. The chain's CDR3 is CASSGPTSGSAGDTQYF. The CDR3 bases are TGTGCCAGCAGTGGACCAACTAGCGGGAGTGCGGGGGATACGCAGTATTTT.

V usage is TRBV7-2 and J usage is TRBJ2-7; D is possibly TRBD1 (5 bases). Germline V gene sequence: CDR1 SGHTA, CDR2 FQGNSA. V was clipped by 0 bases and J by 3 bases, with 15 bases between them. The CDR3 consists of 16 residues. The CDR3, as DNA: TGTGCCAGCAGCTTAGCAGGGGCGGTGGCTAGCTACGAGCAGTACTTC. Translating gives CASSLAGAVASYEQYF.

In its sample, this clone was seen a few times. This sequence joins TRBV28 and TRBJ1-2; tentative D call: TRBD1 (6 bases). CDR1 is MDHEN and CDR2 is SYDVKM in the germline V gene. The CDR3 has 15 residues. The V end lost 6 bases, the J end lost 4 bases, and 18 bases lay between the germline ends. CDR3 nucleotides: TGTGCCAGCAGATACGGGACAAGGGCGGCCTATGGCTACACCTTC. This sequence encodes CASRYGTRAAYGYTF.

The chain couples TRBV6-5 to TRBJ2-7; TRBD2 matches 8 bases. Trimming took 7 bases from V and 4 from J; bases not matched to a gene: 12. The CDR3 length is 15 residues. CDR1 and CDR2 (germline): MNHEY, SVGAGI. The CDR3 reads CASTPRGTSGYEQYF. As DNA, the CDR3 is TGTGCCAGCACCCCACGGGGAACTAGCGGTTACGAGCAGTACTTC.

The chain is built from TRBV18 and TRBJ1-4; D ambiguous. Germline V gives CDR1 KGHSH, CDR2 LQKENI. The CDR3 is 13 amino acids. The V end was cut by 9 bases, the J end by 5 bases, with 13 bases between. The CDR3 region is CASSSRLNEKLFF. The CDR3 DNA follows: TGTGCCAGTTCAAGCAGACTGAATGAAAAACTGTTTTTT.

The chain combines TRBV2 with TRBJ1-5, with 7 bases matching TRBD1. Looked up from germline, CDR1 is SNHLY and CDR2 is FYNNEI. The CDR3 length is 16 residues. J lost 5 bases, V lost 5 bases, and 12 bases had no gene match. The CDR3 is CASSRTRQGLDQPQHF. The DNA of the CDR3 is TGTGCCAGCAGTAGAACCCGACAGGGTCTTGATCAGCCCCAGCATTTT.

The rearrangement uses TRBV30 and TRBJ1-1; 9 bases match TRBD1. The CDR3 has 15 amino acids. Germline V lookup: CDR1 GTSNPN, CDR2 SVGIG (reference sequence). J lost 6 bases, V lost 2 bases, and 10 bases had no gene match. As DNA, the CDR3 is TGTGCCTGGAGTCCCCCCGGACAGGGGCGAGCTGAAGCTTTCTTT. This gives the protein CAWSPPGQGRAEAFF. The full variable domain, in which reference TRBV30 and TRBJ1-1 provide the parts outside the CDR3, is SQTIHQWPATLVQPVGSPLSLECTVEGTSNPNLYWYRQAAGRGLQLLFYSVGIGQISSEVPQNLSASRPQDRQFILSSKKLLLSDSGFYLCAWSPPGQGRAEAFFGQGTRLTVV.

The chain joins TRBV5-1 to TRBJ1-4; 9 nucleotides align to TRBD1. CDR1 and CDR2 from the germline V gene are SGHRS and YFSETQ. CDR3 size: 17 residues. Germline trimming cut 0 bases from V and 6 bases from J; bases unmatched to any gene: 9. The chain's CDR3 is CASSLGGTGFHDEKLFF. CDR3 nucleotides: TGCGCCAGCAGCTTGGGGGGGACAGGGTTCCATGATGAAAAACTGTTTTTT.

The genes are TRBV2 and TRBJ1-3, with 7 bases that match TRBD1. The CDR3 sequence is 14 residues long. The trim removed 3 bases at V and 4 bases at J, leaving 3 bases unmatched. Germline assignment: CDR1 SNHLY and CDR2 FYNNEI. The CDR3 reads CASSEQGVGNTIYF. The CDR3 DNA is TGTGCCAGCAGTGAGCAGGGGGTCGGAAACACCATATATTTT.

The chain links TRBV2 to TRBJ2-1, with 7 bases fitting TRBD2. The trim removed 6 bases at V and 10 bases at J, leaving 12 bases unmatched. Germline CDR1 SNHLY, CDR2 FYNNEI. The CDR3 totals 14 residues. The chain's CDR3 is CASSKRGGNKEQFF. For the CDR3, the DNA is TGTGCCAGCAGCAAGCGGGGTGGGAATAAGGAGCAGTTCTTC.

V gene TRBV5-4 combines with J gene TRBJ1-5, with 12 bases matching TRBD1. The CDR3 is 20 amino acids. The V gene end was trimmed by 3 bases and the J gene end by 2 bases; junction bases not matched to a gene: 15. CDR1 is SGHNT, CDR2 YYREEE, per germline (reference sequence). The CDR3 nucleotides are TGTGCCAGCAGCTCCACCGTCCCGGGACAGGGGGCTCAGGGCAATCAGCCCCAGCATTTT. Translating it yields CASSSTVPGQGAQGNQPQHF.